The 16 T cell receptor beta chains below all came from one sample that was sequenced in a study of post-analysis software for immune sequencing data. Antigens of these TCRs are unknown. Researchers reported that TCR beta cDNA libraries carried unique molecular identifiers. Each CDR3 protein is one row after TCRdb ran MiXCR on the PCR reads. The repertoire includes more than 500,000 distinct CDR3 sequences, roughly 34% of them detected once, and about 6% sits in the top ten. Study-level points and caveats: About five TRBV segments appeared more often in patients than in controls, and TRBV5-6, TRBV5-1 and TRBV20-1 were among these.

Specimen: blood. All receptors come from a girl aged 2-17 years with multiple sclerosis.

The rearrangement uses TRBV27 and TRBJ1-5; the D is unclear. V was trimmed by 6 bases and J by 0 bases, leaving 6 bases between them. The CDR3 is 13 amino acids. CDR1 is MNHEY and CDR2 is SMNVEV in the germline V gene (reference sequence). The CDR3 nucleotides read TGTGCCAGCAGCACACGTAGCAATCAGCCCCAGCATTTT. This codes for CASSTRSNQPQHF.

The chain combines TRBV10-3 with TRBJ1-1; D gene ambiguous. Germline values: CDR1 ENHRY, CDR2 SYGVKD. V lost 4 bases, J lost 0 bases, and 9 bases lay in between. The CDR3 sequence is 14 residues long. The CDR3 DNA reads as TGTGCCATCAGTGTCGAGGGCTTGAACACTGAAGCTTTCTTT. This codes for CAISVEGLNTEAFF.

This clonotype occurred many times. The chain links TRBV6-2 or TRBV6-3 to TRBJ2-7; unclear D gene. Germline V CDR1 and CDR2: MNHEY, SVGEGT. The ends were cut back, 7 bases at V and 3 bases at J, with 16 bases in the middle. The CDR3 covers 14 residues. This chain's CDR3 is CASTIFGSYYEQYF. The CDR3 coding sequence is TGTGCCAGCACCATTTTCGGCAGCTACTACGAGCAGTACTTC.

The V and J genes are TRBV7-2 and TRBJ2-2; D unresolved. The germline gives CDR1 SGHTA, CDR2 FQGNSA. V lost 5 bases and J lost 1, with 14 bases in between. The CDR3 loop spans 16 amino acids. The chain's CDR3 is CASSRPVSLNTGELFF. For the CDR3, the DNA is TGTGCCAGCAGCCGGCCGGTTTCCTTGAACACCGGGGAGCTGTTTTTT.

V usage is TRBV12-3 or TRBV12-4 and J usage is TRBJ1-2; D is undetermined. V dropped 7 bases and J dropped 4 bases, with 13 bases sitting between them. There are 13 residues in the CDR3. The CDR3 coding sequence is TGTGCCAGCACTCCACACAGAGCCTATGGCTACACCTTC. It yields the protein CASTPHRAYGYTF.

V usage is TRBV2 and J usage is TRBJ1-5; TRBD1 matches 10 bases. The CDR3 is made up of 13 amino acids. Looked up from germline, CDR1 is SNHLY and CDR2 is FYNNEI. Unmatched junction bases numbered 3, after V lost 7 bases and J lost 6 bases. Here the CDR3 reads CASIGQGGQPQHF. CDR3 in DNA: TGTGCCAGCATTGGACAGGGGGGTCAGCCCCAGCATTTT.

DNA for the CDR3: TGCGCCAGCAGTGAGTCGCGGGGGTCCAAGACCCAGTACTTC. Amino acid sequence: CASSESRGSKTQYF. The chain links TRBV10-1 to TRBJ2-5; 7 nucleotides line up with TRBD2. The CDR3 covers 14 residues. Germline lookup yields CDR1 WNHNN and CDR2 SYGVQD (reference sequence). After removal of 0 bases from V and 6 bases from J, the junction contained 4 bases not matched to a gene.

This clonotype was seen only a few times. For the CDR3, the DNA is TGTGCCAGCAGAGGACAGGACTACTACGAGCAGTACTTC. Translating it yields CASRGQDYYEQYF. V is TRBV28 and J is TRBJ2-7; the D gene is possibly TRBD1 (7 bases). Between the trimmed V and J ends, which lost 6 bases and 3 bases, there was a span of 12 bases. The CDR3 runs 13 residues. The germline CDR1 and CDR2 sequences are MDHEN and SYDVKM.

This clonotype was observed a single time. At one boundary the junction diverges from the germline segment, which might be a read error. The chain has TRBV2 and TRBJ2-7, with 10 bases lining up with TRBD2. Germline loops: CDR1 SNHLY, CDR2 FYNNEI. The CDR3 consists of 20 residues. The CDR3 DNA reads TGTGTCAGCAGTGAAGAGGTATGGGGTACTAGCGGGACAACCCGCTACGAGCAGTACTTC. It translates to CVSSEEVWGTSGTTRYEQYF.

This clonotype was recorded a few times. The V call is TRBV12-3 or TRBV12-4, the J call TRBJ1-5; D gene uncertain. V shed 4 bases and J shed 10 bases, with 17 bases lying between them. CDR3 length: 14 residues. For the CDR3, the DNA is TGTGCCAGCAGTTATGGAGGATTTATCAGCCCCCAGCATTTT. Its protein product is CASSYGGFISPQHF.

This clonotype has only a few counts. The V and J genes are TRBV6-5 and TRBJ2-5; D possibly corresponds to TRBD2 (5 bases). The germline gives CDR1 MNHEY, CDR2 SVGAGI. The CDR3 runs to 15 residues. The V and J ends lost 6 bases and 2 bases respectively, with 16 bases between them. The CDR3 region has the DNA TGTGCCAGCAGCCTATTGGCCGGGATTCAAGAGACCCAGTACTTC. Translating gives CASSLLAGIQETQYF.

The CDR3 bases are TGTGCCACCAGCAGAGAGGCCGGACTAGGGGTCTACGAGCAGTACTTC. It is translated as CATSREAGLGVYEQYF. The J gene is TRBJ2-7, the V gene TRBV15; 7 positions match TRBD2. The V gene's germline CDR1 is LNHNV and CDR2 YYDKDF (reference sequence). J lost 3 bases, V lost 0 bases, and 8 bases had no gene match. This CDR3 has 16 residues.

The chain recombines TRBV6-6 with TRBJ2-3; D is perhaps TRBD1 or TRBD2 (5 bases each). Germline V lookup: CDR1 MNHNY, CDR2 SVGAGI (reference sequence). V lost 4 bases to trimming and J lost 2 bases, with 13 bases between them. CDR3 length: 15 amino acids. The CDR3 DNA is TGTGCCAGCAGTTCATGGTCCGGGGCCACAGATACGCAGTATTTT. Protein product: CASSSWSGATDTQYF.

This chain joins TRBV6-5 and TRBJ1-1; TRBD1 agrees at 7 bases. Trimming removed 5 bases from V and 8 bases from J; junction bases left unmatched: 8. The CDR3 contains 13 residues. The germline V gene encodes CDR1 MNHEY and CDR2 SVGAGI. The CDR3 region is CASSGTDRAEAFF. CDR3 sequence (DNA): TGTGCCAGCAGTGGCACCGACAGGGCGGAAGCTTTCTTT.

A few counts support this clonotype. The chain links TRBV4-1 to TRBJ2-5, with 13 bases lining up with TRBD2. This CDR3 contains 16 residues. Germline loops: CDR1 MGHRA, CDR2 YSYEKL. With V trimmed by 4 bases and J by 4 bases, 6 bases remained unmatched. DNA of the CDR3: TGCGCCAGCAGCCCAACTAGCGGGGGGGCTCTAGAGACCCAGTACTTC. It yields the protein CASSPTSGGALETQYF.

The chain carries TRBV29-1 and TRBJ1-5; D unresolved. Germline CDR1 SQVTM, CDR2 ANQGSEA. Trimming took 6 bases from V and 3 from J, leaving 12 bases between them. This CDR3 contains 13 residues. Written as DNA, the CDR3 is TGCAGCGTCGCGGACGGTTCCAATCAGCCCCAGCATTTT. Its protein is CSVADGSNQPQHF.